This T cell receptor beta chain originates from a study of identical twins. Per germline, CDR1 DFQATT and CDR2 SNEGSKA (reference sequence). CDR3 length: 16 residues. J gave up 7 bases and V 4 bases, and 16 bases lay outside the gene matches. TCRdb itself ran the 5' RACE reads through MiXCR, one entry per CDR3 protein. The repertoire includes under 300,000 distinct CDR3 sequences, about 14% of them detected once, and 7% to 9.5% sits in the top ten. The chain couples TRBV20-1 to TRBJ2-7, with 10 bases matching TRBD2. The receptor was derived from a woman aged 18-29 years in good health. Sample: memory (CD45RO+) T cells sorted from blood. The CDR3 nucleotides read TGCAGTGCTACGAGAGCGGGAGGGCCCCATTTGGGGGAGCAGTACTTC. This codes for CSATRAGGPHLGEQYF.